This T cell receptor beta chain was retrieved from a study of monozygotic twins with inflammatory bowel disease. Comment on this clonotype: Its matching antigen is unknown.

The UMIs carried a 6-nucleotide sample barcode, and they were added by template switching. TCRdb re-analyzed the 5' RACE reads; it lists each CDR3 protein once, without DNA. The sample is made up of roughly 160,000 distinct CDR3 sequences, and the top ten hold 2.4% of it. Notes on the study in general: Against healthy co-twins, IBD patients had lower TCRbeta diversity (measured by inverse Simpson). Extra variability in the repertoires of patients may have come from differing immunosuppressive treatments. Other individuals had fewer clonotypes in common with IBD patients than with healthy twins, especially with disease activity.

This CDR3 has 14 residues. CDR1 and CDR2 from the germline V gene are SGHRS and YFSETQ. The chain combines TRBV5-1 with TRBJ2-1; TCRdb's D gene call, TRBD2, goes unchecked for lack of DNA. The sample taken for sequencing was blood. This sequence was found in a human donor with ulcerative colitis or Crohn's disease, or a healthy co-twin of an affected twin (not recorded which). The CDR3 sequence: CASSFSVGYNEQFF.